The 18 T cell receptor beta chains reported below all come from one sample, sequenced in a study of T cells in Graves' hyperthyroidism and ophthalmopathy (dated by TCRdb to the late 2010s). The library was built by means of multiplex PCR. Sequencing relied on an Illumina HiSeq 2000. Amplification of TCR beta CDR3 regions was carried out from RNA transcripts. The TCR CDR3 was subjected to a first round of RT-PCR using the HTBI primer set and the Qiagen OneStep RT-PCR kit. TCRdb reprocessing: public reads trimmed at Q25 with fastp, clones called with MiXCR, in-frame beta chains kept. Duplicate CDR3 protein sequences are folded into a single record with the most common DNA and genes. This sample is represented by hundreds of thousands of distinct CDR3 sequences; approximately 13% of them were singletons. About 26% of the sample lies in the top ten. Sequencing input: blood. These receptors all come from a woman between 25 and 40 years old with Graves' hyperthyroidism.

This clonotype was found many times. This chain uses TRBV2 with TRBJ2-2; TRBD1 or TRBD2 may be the D gene (5 bases each). The ends were cut back, 9 bases at V and 1 base at J, with 12 bases in the middle. The CDR3 is 14 amino acids. Germline-derived CDR1 and CDR2 are SNHLY and FYNNEI. The CDR3 bases are TGTGCCAGTCACGAGGGGCGGAACACCGGGGAGCTGTTTTTT. This encodes CASHEGRNTGELFF.

This clonotype was seen many times. The rearrangement uses TRBV28 and TRBJ2-1, with D perhaps matching TRBD1 (5 bases). V was pared by 6 bases and J by 4 bases, with 10 bases between. This CDR3 region has 13 residues. The germline gives CDR1 MDHEN, CDR2 SYDVKM. In DNA, the CDR3 is TGTGCCAGCAGACTTGACAGTTACAATGAGCAGTTCTTC. Protein sequence: CASRLDSYNEQFF.

In the case of this clonotype: This may arise from a read error, as a much more abundant clone is one base away. The CDR3: CASSTSDWAGELFF. Here the CDR3 DNA reads TGTGCCAGCAGTACCTCAGATTGGGCCGGGGAGCTGTTTTTT. The chain is built from TRBV2 and TRBJ2-2; the D is unclear. V lost 5 bases and J lost 6, with 13 bases in between. The CDR3 is made up of 14 amino acids. Germline V gene lookup returns CDR1 SNHLY and CDR2 FYNNEI.

There are many counts of this clonotype. The chain is built from TRBV20-1 and TRBJ2-7; the D is unclear. Germline loops: CDR1 DFQATT, CDR2 SNEGSKA (reference sequence). CDR3 length: 12 residues. The germline V and J ends were trimmed by 3 bases and 3 bases, with 9 bases remaining between them. CDR3 residues: CSARSGDYEQYF. In DNA, the CDR3 is TGCAGTGCTAGGAGTGGGGACTACGAGCAGTACTTC.

This clonotype was observed at least ten times. The rearrangement joins TRBV28 to TRBJ1-5; TRBD1 aligns across 7 bases. Trimming took 7 bases from V and 4 from J; bases not matched to a gene: 19. The length of the CDR3 is 18 residues. Germline V CDR1 and CDR2: MDHEN, SYDVKM. CDR3 sequence: CASNFRHRRAGGNQPQHF. The CDR3 DNA reads as TGTGCCAGCAACTTCAGACACCGAAGGGCAGGGGGAAATCAGCCCCAGCATTTT.

This clonotype has ten or more counts. This chain uses TRBV7-9 with TRBJ2-3; 8 bases are a match to TRBD1. CDR1 and CDR2 (germline): SEHNR, FQNEAQ (reference sequence). The CDR3 contains 18 residues. V trimming: 6 bases; J trimming: 0 bases; junction bases outside the gene matches: 14. The CDR3 region has the DNA TGTGCCAGCAGTTACCCATTGTCAGGGGGCAAAAGCACAGATACGCAGTATTTT. Protein product: CASSYPLSGGKSTDTQYF.

This clonotype was counted ten times or more. The V gene is TRBV7-2, the J gene TRBJ2-5, with 8 bases aligning to TRBD2. The J segment lost 4 bases and the V segment lost 4 bases, leaving 5 bases of the junction unmatched. The CDR3 has 14 residues. Per germline, CDR1 SGHTA and CDR2 FQGNSA. In nucleotides, the CDR3 is TGTGCCAGCAGCTCCTATAGCGGGATAGAGACCCAGTACTTC. Protein product: CASSSYSGIETQYF.

This clonotype was counted ten times or more. The chain joins TRBV20-1 to TRBJ2-5, with TRBD2 matching 10 bases. V was clipped by 4 bases and J by 5 bases; unmatched bases: 10. The CDR3 covers 15 residues. Germline CDR1 is DFQATT and CDR2 is SNEGSKA (reference sequence). CDR3 in DNA: TGCAGTGCTAAGTCGGCTAGCGGGAGAGGGGAGACCCAGTACTTC. Amino acids: CSAKSASGRGETQYF.

The V call is TRBV20-1, the J call TRBJ2-7; 10 nucleotides match TRBD2. CDR1 is DFQATT, CDR2 SNEGSKA, per germline (reference sequence). J gave up 7 bases and V 2 bases, and 8 bases lay outside the gene matches. The CDR3 is 14 amino acids. The CDR3 is CSARKAGGREEQYF. The CDR3 DNA reads as TGCAGTGCTAGAAAAGCGGGGGGGCGTGAAGAGCAGTACTTC.

The chain is built from TRBV6-1 and TRBJ1-1; D not certain. The CDR3 runs 13 residues. With 4 bases removed from V and 4 bases from J, the gap between germline ends came to 10 bases. The germline V gene has CDR1 MNHNS and CDR2 SASEGT. This chain's CDR3 is CASSAPGSTEAFF. CDR3 nucleotides: TGTGCCAGCAGTGCCCCTGGGAGCACTGAAGCTTTCTTT.

Ten or more counts support this clonotype. The chain is built from TRBV6-2 or TRBV6-3 and TRBJ1-5; D ambiguous. The CDR3 has 18 residues. Trimming stripped 7 bases from V and 5 bases from J, with 27 bases between. Germline CDR1 and CDR2: MNHEY and SVGEGT. The CDR3 region has the DNA TGTGCCAGCAAACTAGGCGGTGGTTACGGAGGCGGGCATCAGCCCCAGCATTTT. It yields the protein CASKLGGGYGGGHQPQHF.

This clonotype was recorded at least ten times. The V gene is TRBV19, the J gene TRBJ2-7, with D perhaps matching TRBD2 (6 bases). Per germline, CDR1 LNHDA and CDR2 SQIVND (reference sequence). Trimming removed 6 bases at V and 0 bases at J, with 12 bases between. The CDR3 sequence is 14 residues long. CDR3: CASSLGTFSYEQYF. In nucleotides, the CDR3 is TGTGCCAGTAGCCTTGGGACTTTCTCCTACGAGCAGTACTTC.

V gene TRBV19 combines with J gene TRBJ1-5, with D maybe TRBD1 (5 bases). Trimming took 10 bases from V and 4 from J, leaving 20 bases between them. CDR1 and CDR2 from the germline V gene are LNHDA and SQIVND (reference sequence). This CDR3 region has 15 residues. The CDR3 region is CATQKVTGRNQPQHF. DNA of the CDR3: TGTGCCACCCAAAAGGTTACAGGACGTAATCAGCCCCAGCATTTT.

This clonotype occurred many times. This rearrangement joins TRBV12-3 or TRBV12-4 to TRBJ1-2, with a weak D call TRBD1 (6 bases). V was trimmed by 6 bases and J by 4 bases, leaving 12 bases between them. This CDR3 has 13 residues. CDR3 region: CASSHTGFYGYTF. Written as DNA, the CDR3 is TGTGCCAGCAGCCATACAGGGTTCTATGGCTACACCTTC.

This clonotype was counted between two and nine times. This chain links TRBV28 with TRBJ2-1; TRBD1 matches 12 bases. This CDR3 is 15 amino acids long. With 6 bases clipped from V and 6 bases from J, the junction kept 6 bases outside the gene matches. Germline CDR1 MDHEN, CDR2 SYDVKM. CDR3 amino acids: CASRSGTGGSNEQFF. CDR3 nucleotides: TGTGCCAGCAGATCAGGGACAGGGGGCAGCAATGAGCAGTTCTTC. Based on the CDR3 plus reference TRBV28 and TRBJ2-1, the full variable domain is DVKVTQSSRYLVKRTGEKVFLECVQDMDHENMFWYRQDPGLGLRLIYFSYDVKMKEKGDIPEGYSVSREKKERFSLILESASTNQTSMYLCASRSGTGGSNEQFFGPGTRLTVL.

This clonotype was seen repeatedly, ten times or more. The V call is TRBV11-2, the J call TRBJ2-7, with 9 bases fitting TRBD2. The CDR3 spans 15 residues. The germline V gene has CDR1 SGHAT and CDR2 FQNNGV. The trim removed 5 bases at V and 1 base at J, leaving 6 bases unmatched. The CDR3: CASSPRTSASYEQYF. CDR3 bases: TGTGCCAGCAGCCCCCGGACTAGCGCGTCCTACGAGCAGTACTTC.

This clonotype was seen more than once but under ten times. This sequence joins TRBV19 and TRBJ1-5; 7 nucleotides match TRBD1. Germline CDR1 reads LNHDA; CDR2 reads SQIVND (reference sequence). CDR3 length: 15 residues. With 6 bases clipped from V and 1 base from J, the junction kept 6 bases outside the gene matches. CDR3 DNA: TGTGCCAGTAGGAGACAGGGTGTCAGCAATCAGCCCCAGCATTTT. This translates into CASRRQGVSNQPQHF.

The J gene is TRBJ2-1, the V gene TRBV28; perhaps TRBD2 as D (6 bases). The CDR3 loop spans 13 amino acids. In germline, CDR1 is MDHEN, CDR2 SYDVKM. V was clipped by 3 bases and J by 9 bases, with 12 bases between them. The CDR3 reads CASSFVVGGEQFF. CDR3 coding DNA: TGTGCCAGCAGTTTTGTAGTGGGAGGTGAGCAGTTCTTC. Looking up the rest from reference TRBV28 and TRBJ2-1 gives the full variable domain: DVKVTQSSRYLVKRTGEKVFLECVQDMDHENMFWYRQDPGLGLRLIYFSYDVKMKEKGDIPEGYSVSREKKERFSLILESASTNQTSMYLCASSFVVGGEQFFGPGTRLTVL.